The clone carrying this TCR beta chain was recorded a few times. Its antigen is unidentified. This record comes from a study of T-cell memory formation after mild COVID-19. Study findings and constraints: The study detected some responding clones in pre-infection memory, suggesting cross-reactive memory joined.

V lost 5 bases, J lost 4 bases, and 3 bases stayed unmatched. Per the germline V gene, CDR1 is SQVTM and CDR2 is ANQGSEA. The CDR3 length is 14 residues. TCR alpha and TCR beta cDNA libraries carrying sample barcodes and UMIs were produced by 5'RACE using constant-segment primers. TCRdb passed the 5' RACE reads through MiXCR, listing each CDR3 protein once. The table has under 700,000 distinct CDR3 sequences, 20% seen once. This clonotype originated in an adult woman who had mild COVID-19 (a few samples of this study predate the infection). Cell type and time point are not known. The rearrangement links TRBV29-1 to TRBJ2-2; 11 bases are shared with TRBD1. Sequenced: PBMCs or a T cell subset sorted from them (not recorded which). CDR3 in DNA: TGCAGCGTTCGGACAGGGGGCGTCACCGGGGAGCTGTTTTTT. Amino acids: CSVRTGGVTGELFF.